Shown below are 21 T cell receptor beta chains from a single sample sequenced in a study of T cell repertoires in cytomegalovirus infection. Via MiXCR, TCRdb re-called the reads, giving one row per CDR3 protein. Here the sample spans roughly 500,000 distinct CDR3 sequences, over 9% being singletons. The sequenced sample was PBMCs. The source of these receptors is a human donor in good health (CMV status not recorded). Some clones in this sample may be carry-over from other donors' samples.

This clonotype was seen ten or more times. The rearrangement joins TRBV12-3 or TRBV12-4 to TRBJ2-5, with 12 bases that match TRBD2. Trimming cost V 4 bases and J 4 bases; bases outside gene matches: 16. This CDR3 is built from 19 residues. In nucleotides, the CDR3 is TGTGCCAGCAGTTCCTCCGACAATCGACTAGCGGGAGATCTAGAGACCCAGTACTTC. Amino acid sequence: CASSSSDNRLAGDLETQYF.

The chain has TRBV5-4 and TRBJ2-5, with D maybe TRBD1 (6 bases). CDR1 is SGHNT and CDR2 is YYREEE in the germline V gene (reference sequence). V was clipped by 4 bases and J by 4 bases, with 20 bases between them. This CDR3 has 16 amino acids. CDR3: CASSPGQGISGETQYF. Written as DNA, the CDR3 is TGTGCCAGCAGCCCGGGGCAGGGGATATCAGGAGAGACCCAGTACTTC.

This clonotype came up many times. DNA for the CDR3: TGTGCCAGCAGTGAAGCGGGGTTCTCCTACAATGAGCAGTTCTTC. Protein: CASSEAGFSYNEQFF. The rearrangement joins TRBV6-1 to TRBJ2-1; no firm D call. Germline CDR1 is MNHNS and CDR2 is SASEGT. V was shortened by 0 bases and J by 0 bases, with 6 bases between the two germline ends. This CDR3 region has 15 residues.

This clonotype has just a few counts. The chain has TRBV6-5 and TRBJ1-1, with D perhaps matching TRBD1 (5 bases). The V end was cut by 8 bases, the J end by 2 bases, with 15 bases between. There are 14 residues in the CDR3. Germline-derived CDR1 and CDR2 are MNHEY and SVGAGI. Written as DNA, the CDR3 is TGTGCCAGCCACGCCGGGGCCAGCAACACTGAAGCTTTCTTT. This sequence encodes CASHAGASNTEAFF.

As for this clonotype: Sequence at one end of the junction differs from germline and may be a read error. The CDR3 spells CARSFHAQETQYF. The CDR3, as DNA: TGTGCCAGAAGTTTTCATGCCCAAGAAACCCAGTACTTC. This chain connects TRBV6-8 to TRBJ2-5; no definite D call. The CDR3 covers 13 residues. Per germline, CDR1 MNHGY and CDR2 SAAAGT.

This clonotype was detected ten times or more. This chain connects TRBV11-3 to TRBJ1-4; D unresolved. CDR3 length: 13 amino acids. V dropped 7 bases and J dropped 3 bases, with 9 bases sitting between them. Germline lookup yields CDR1 SGHNT and CDR2 YENEEA. The DNA for the CDR3 is TGTGCCAGCATGACACCTCCTAATGAAAAACTGTTTTTT. The encoded protein is CASMTPPNEKLFF.

This clonotype was seen many times. This chain uses TRBV28 with TRBJ1-5; 8 bases match TRBD1. V shed 6 bases and J 2 bases; nucleotides not matched to a gene: 9. Germline V gives CDR1 MDHEN, CDR2 SYDVKM. The CDR3 extends over 16 amino acids. CDR3 amino acids: CASSPGQGWGNQPQHF. The CDR3 bases are TGTGCCAGCAGCCCCGGACAGGGATGGGGCAATCAGCCCCAGCATTTT.

The chain recombines TRBV18 with TRBJ2-7, with 12 bases aligning to TRBD1. CDR3 length: 18 amino acids. Trimming at V came to 3 bases and at J to 1 base, leaving 10 bases not matched to a gene. Germline V gene sequence: CDR1 KGHSH, CDR2 LQKENI. The CDR3 coding sequence is TGTGCCAGCTCACCCGCCGGGACAGGGGGCATTGGGTCCTACGAGCAGTACTTC. Amino acids: CASSPAGTGGIGSYEQYF.

This clonotype was seen a few times. The rearrangement joins TRBV7-3 to TRBJ2-1; TRBD2 agrees at 9 bases. Germline V gene lookup returns CDR1 SGHTA and CDR2 FQGTGA. The CDR3 covers 17 residues. V lost 3 bases to trimming and J lost 4 bases; unmatched junction nucleotides: 10. This CDR3 reads CASSFRGSGSLYNEQFF. The CDR3 DNA follows: TGTGCCAGCAGCTTTAGGGGTAGCGGGAGTTTGTACAATGAGCAGTTCTTC.

This chain joins TRBV6-2 or TRBV6-3 and TRBJ2-2, with D perhaps matching TRBD1 (6 bases). Germline CDR1 and CDR2: MNHEY and SVGEGT. V shed 6 bases and J shed 5 bases, with 13 bases lying between them. This CDR3 is built from 14 residues. CDR3 protein: CASRNRVDTGELFF. CDR3 nucleotides: TGTGCCAGCAGGAACAGGGTGGATACCGGGGAGCTGTTTTTT.

This clonotype was recorded at least ten times. The V call is TRBV27, the J call TRBJ2-7; possible D gene TRBD1, 6 bases. The CDR3 contains 15 residues. Germline CDR1 is MNHEY and CDR2 is SMNVEV (reference sequence). Trimming left V 2 bases short and J 5 bases short, with 16 bases between. Here the CDR3 reads CASSLVRTGRDEQYF. The CDR3 DNA follows: TGTGCCAGCAGTTTAGTACGAACAGGGCGCGACGAGCAGTACTTC.

This clonotype came up a few times. V usage is TRBV7-9 and J usage is TRBJ2-7, with 10 positions matching TRBD1. The ends lost 4 bases at V and 5 bases at J; junction bases unmatched: 2. This CDR3 contains 13 residues. The germline CDR1 and CDR2 sequences are SEHNR and FQNEAQ (reference sequence). This CDR3 is CASSYGTGDEQYF. In DNA form, the CDR3 reads TGTGCCAGCAGCTACGGGACAGGGGACGAGCAGTACTTC.

This clonotype showed up many times. This rearrangement joins TRBV5-4 to TRBJ2-5; a weak D match, TRBD2 (5 bases). The CDR3 is 16 residues long. Trimming shortened V by 0 bases and J by 5 bases, and 17 bases separated the two germline ends. Germline CDR1 is SGHNT and CDR2 is YYREEE (reference sequence). DNA for the CDR3: TGTGCCAGCAGCTTGGCGGGGATAAACCCCCTGGAGACCCAGTACTTC. Residues: CASSLAGINPLETQYF. Combining the CDR3 with reference TRBV5-4 and TRBJ2-5 gives the whole variable domain ETGVTQSPTHLIKTRGQQVTLRCSSQSGHNTVSWYQQALGQGPQFIFQYYREEENGRGNFPPRFSGLQFPNYSSELNVNALELDDSALYLCASSLAGINPLETQYFGPGTRLLVL.

This clonotype was observed at least ten times. V and J are TRBV11-2 and TRBJ1-1; 7 bases are shared with TRBD1. Germline CDR1 is SGHAT and CDR2 is FQNNGV. There are 14 residues in the CDR3. Trimming removed 4 bases from V and 2 bases from J; junction bases left unmatched: 4. The CDR3 sequence is CASSSTGTNTEAFF. In DNA form, the CDR3 reads TGTGCCAGCAGCTCGACAGGGACTAACACTGAAGCTTTCTTT.

This clonotype was found many times. This rearrangement joins TRBV7-9 to TRBJ2-1; 8 bases are shared with TRBD1. Per the germline V gene, CDR1 is SEHNR and CDR2 is FQNEAQ (reference sequence). V lost 5 bases, J lost 1 base, and 10 bases stayed unmatched. The CDR3 runs 17 residues. Here the CDR3 reads CASSPGDTGGSYNEQFF. The CDR3 DNA reads as TGTGCCAGCAGCCCGGGAGATACAGGGGGATCCTACAATGAGCAGTTCTTC.

This clonotype was seen repeatedly, ten times or more. The CDR3 reads CSVESSSTDTQYF. In nucleotides, the CDR3 is TGCAGCGTTGAGAGCAGCAGCACAGATACGCAGTATTTT. The rearrangement links TRBV29-1 to TRBJ2-3; no reliable D call. The germline V and J ends were trimmed by 3 bases and 0 bases, with 7 bases remaining between them. This CDR3 contains 13 residues. CDR1 is SQVTM, CDR2 ANQGSEA, per germline.

This clonotype was detected only a few times. V usage is TRBV2 and J usage is TRBJ2-3, with 11 bases identical to TRBD2. The germline gives CDR1 SNHLY, CDR2 FYNNEI. The V segment lost 7 bases and the J segment 0 bases; nucleotides outside the gene matches: 12. This CDR3 spans 18 amino acids. CDR3 region: CASNMGLAVVTSTDTQYF. In DNA, the CDR3 is TGTGCCAGCAACATGGGACTAGCGGTAGTGACTAGCACAGATACGCAGTATTTT. The full variable domain, rest sourced from reference TRBV2 and TRBJ2-3, is EPEVTQTPSHQVTQMGQEVILRCVPISNHLYFYWYRQILGQKVEFLVSFYNNEISEKSEIFDDQFSVERPDGSNFTLKIRSTKLEDSAMYFCASNMGLAVVTSTDTQYFGPGTRLTVL.

This clonotype was found a few times. The V and J genes are TRBV6-5 and TRBJ1-1; D unclear. The CDR3 spans 12 residues. Germline loops: CDR1 MNHEY, CDR2 SVGAGI. Trimming took off 10 bases at V and 4 bases at J, with 13 bases between the two ends. For the CDR3, the DNA is TGTGCCACGACCCGAACGGGCACTGAAGCTTTCTTT. Translation gives CATTRTGTEAFF.

The V and J genes are TRBV15 and TRBJ2-1; 13 bases fit TRBD2. Germline V lookup: CDR1 LNHNV, CDR2 YYDKDF (reference sequence). The CDR3 runs 16 residues. V trimming: 3 bases; J trimming: 6 bases; junction bases outside the gene matches: 5. CDR3: CATSRGGLAGLNEQFF. CDR3 in DNA: TGTGCCACCAGCAGGGGGGGACTAGCGGGACTCAATGAGCAGTTCTTC. The full variable domain, completed using reference TRBV15 and TRBJ2-1, is DAMVIQNPRYQVTQFGKPVTLSCSQTLNHNVMYWYQQKSSQAPKLLFHYYDKDFNNEADTPDNFQSRRPNTSFCFLDIRSPGLGDTAMYLCATSRGGLAGLNEQFFGPGTRLTVL.

The rearrangement joins TRBV5-1 to TRBJ2-7; D is possibly TRBD1 (7 bases). The CDR3 is 18 amino acids. CDR1 and CDR2 (germline): SGHRS, YFSETQ. Deletions cut 0 bases from V and 3 bases from J, with 22 bases between. The CDR3 sequence is CASSLEIQWRGRFYEQYF. CDR3 DNA: TGCGCCAGCAGCTTGGAAATCCAATGGAGGGGGCGCTTCTACGAGCAGTACTTC.

Many counts were recorded for this clonotype. The gene calls are TRBV7-8 and TRBJ1-4; D unclear. Germline-derived CDR1 and CDR2 are SGHVS and FQNEAQ. V lost 0 bases, J lost 0 bases, and 11 bases lay in between. The CDR3 extends over 17 amino acids. The CDR3 DNA is TGTGCCAGCAGCTTAGCGCGGCAGAAGGCAACTAATGAAAAACTGTTTTTT. This gives the protein CASSLARQKATNEKLFF.